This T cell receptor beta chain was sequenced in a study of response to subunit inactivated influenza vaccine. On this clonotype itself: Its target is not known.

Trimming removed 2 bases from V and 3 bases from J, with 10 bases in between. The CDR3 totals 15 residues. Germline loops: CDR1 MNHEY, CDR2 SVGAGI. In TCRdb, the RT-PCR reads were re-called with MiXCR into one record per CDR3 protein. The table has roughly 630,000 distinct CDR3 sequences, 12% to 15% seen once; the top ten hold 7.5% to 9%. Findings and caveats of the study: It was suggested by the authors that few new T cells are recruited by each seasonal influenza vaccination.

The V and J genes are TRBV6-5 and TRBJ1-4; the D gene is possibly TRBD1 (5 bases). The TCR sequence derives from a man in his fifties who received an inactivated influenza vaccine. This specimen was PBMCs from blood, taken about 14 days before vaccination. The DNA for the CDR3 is TGTGCCAGCAGTTACACCAGGGCCCCTAATGAAAAACTGTTTTTT. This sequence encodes CASSYTRAPNEKLFF.